This T cell receptor beta chain was retrieved from a study of T-cell reconstitution after alpha-beta-depleted transplantation in children. Points from the study as a whole: One year after transplant, T-cell counts and diversity came mostly from newly produced T cells. From surviving recipient T cells and thymic progenitors came the high day-60 TCRbeta diversity observed in some patients. At around two months after transplant, the alpha-beta T cells were reportedly derived from several hundred expanded clones that came from non-depleted graft cells.

Unique molecular identifiers were used to barcode this TCRbeta library. From the PCR reads, TCRdb called clonotypes with MiXCR, one entry per CDR3 protein. Among fewer than 550,000 distinct CDR3 sequences listed, roughly an eighth were seen once. Germline trimming cut 4 bases from V and 4 bases from J; bases unmatched to any gene: 7. The CDR3 covers 14 residues. Germline CDR1 reads SGHRS; CDR2 reads YFSETQ. This clonotype was counted a few times. No antigen is known for it. The V gene is TRBV5-1, the J gene TRBJ1-1, with 7 bases fitting TRBD1. Sequencing used PBMCs, mostly from graft donor cells, obtained 180 days after TCRalphabeta/CD19-depleted stem cell transplant. The origin of this receptor is a female patient aged 2-10 years who had a stem cell transplant for aplastic anemia, so the T cells may come from the graft donor. CDR3 sequence: CASSLTGDSTEAFF. The CDR3 DNA sequence: TGCGCCAGCAGCCTCACGGGGGACAGCACTGAAGCTTTCTTT.